The rows below give T cell receptor beta chains drawn from one sample of a study of vaccination and CD4 T cells after COVID-19. These receptors have no known antigen. One entry per CDR3 protein results from TCRdb running MiXCR on the PCR reads. The table has approximately 22,000 distinct CDR3 sequences, approximately 48% seen once. The sequenced sample was CD4+ T cells from blood, cultured in vitro. Receptor source: a human donor who had recovered from COVID-19. CDR3s include the opening cysteine and the closing phenylalanine or tryptophan. A D gene is named only where the DNA matches it firmly. Not all rows give a size; the values are once, few, many and, for expanded clones, a class.

d_gene	v_gene	abundance	j_gene	CDR3aa	CDR3nt
NA	TRBV5-4	NA	TRBJ2-2	CASSSSSPGTRDGELFF	TGTGCCAGCAGCTCCTCCTCCCCCGGGACCCGCGATGGAGAGCTGTTTTTT
NA	TRBV5-1	NA	TRBJ2-5	CASSFYRRQEAQYF	TGCGCCAGCAGCTTTTATCGACGGCAGGAGGCCCAGTACTTC
TRBD2	TRBV7-2	once	TRBJ2-1	CASSSGLAGGVEQFF	TGTGCCAGCAGCTCCGGACTAGCGGGAGGGGTTGAGCAGTTCTTC
NA	TRBV4-1	few	TRBJ1-4	CASSQHRTGEKLFF	TGCGCCAGCAGCCAACACAGGACGGGCGAAAAACTGTTTTTT
TRBD2	TRBV20-1	NA	TRBJ2-1	CSAPGWMGGGINEQFF	TGCAGTGCTCCTGGTTGGATGGGGGGGGGAATCAATGAGCAGTTCTTC
NA	TRBV6-5	few	TRBJ2-6	CASSYSSTGANVLTF	TGTGCCAGCAGTTACTCCTCAACGGGGGCCAACGTCCTGACTTTC
TRBD1	TRBV19	NA	TRBJ2-3	CASSRGQGAGTQYF	TGTGCCAGTAGTAGGGGACAGGGGGCTGGTACGCAGTATTTT
NA	TRBV7-3	few	TRBJ2-3	CASSLNSGGGTDTQYF	TGTGCCAGCAGCTTAAATAGCGGAGGGGGCACAGATACGCAGTATTTT
NA	TRBV2	NA	TRBJ2-1	CASSLSGTINEQFF	TGTGCCAGCAGCCTCTCGGGTACCATCAATGAGCAGTTCTTC
TRBD1	TRBV5-1	NA	TRBJ2-4	CASSSGQGAGNIQYF	TGCGCCAGCAGCTCAGGACAGGGGGCTGGGAACATTCAGTACTTC
NA	TRBV7-9	NA	TRBJ2-1	CASTLAEGGQFF	TGTGCCAGCACCTTGGCGGAAGGTGGGCAGTTCTTC
NA	TRBV7-8	NA	TRBJ2-5	CASSLEAVLYF	TGTGCCAGCAGCTTAGAAGCGGTGCTGTACTTC
NA	TRBV30	NA	TRBJ2-3	CASERTDTQYF	TGTGCCTCTGAGCGCACAGATACGCAGTATTTT
NA	TRBV30	NA	TRBJ1-2	CAWSVLVGYGYTF	TGTGCCTGGAGTGTACTCGTCGGGTATGGCTACACCTTC
TRBD2	TRBV5-4	NA	TRBJ2-1	CASSGTSRSYNEQFF	TGTGCCAGCAGCGGGACTAGCAGGTCCTACAATGAGCAGTTCTTC
NA	TRBV11-3	NA	TRBJ2-5	CASSLGGSAVGIQYF	TGTGCCAGCAGCTTAGGGGGTTCGGCAGTGGGTATCCAGTACTTC
NA	TRBV20-1	few	TRBJ2-1	CSGPDDRNEQFF	TGCAGTGGCCCGGACGATCGAAATGAGCAGTTCTTC
NA	TRBV24-1	NA	TRBJ1-5	CATEEQGGQPQHF	TGTGCCACCGAAGAACAGGGCGGGCAGCCCCAGCATTTT
NA	TRBV19	NA	TRBJ2-3	CASSMEDTQYF	TGTGCCAGTAGTATGGAGGATACGCAGTATTTT
NA	TRBV11-2	few	TRBJ2-3	CASSGASTDTQYF	TGTGCCAGCAGCGGAGCCAGCACAGATACGCAGTATTTT
TRBD1	TRBV11-3	NA	TRBJ1-5	CASSDGTGNQPQHF	TGTGCCAGCAGCGATGGGACAGGCAATCAGCCCCAGCATTTT
NA	TRBV6-5	NA	TRBJ1-1	CASSSGQAEAFF	TGTGCCAGCAGTTCTGGGCAGGCTGAAGCTTTCTTT
NA	TRBV12-3/TRBV12-4	NA	TRBJ2-2	CASRTPSNTGELFF	TGTGCCTCCCGGACCCCCTCGAACACCGGGGAGCTGTTTTTT
TRBD1	TRBV27	NA	TRBJ1-6	CASRKDRGLNSPLHF	TGTGCCAGCAGAAAGGACAGGGGGCTAAATTCACCCCTCCACTTT
NA	TRBV2	NA	TRBJ2-7	CASTLGGGEQYF	TGTGCCAGCACCCTAGGAGGGGGCGAGCAGTACTTC
TRBD1	TRBV11-2	few	TRBJ1-2	CASSLTGGAGYGYTF	TGTGCCAGCAGCTTGACAGGGGGCGCAGGCTATGGCTACACCTTC
NA	TRBV10-1	NA	TRBJ2-3	CASNRLPASTDTQYF	TGCGCCAGCAACCGTCTACCGGCTAGCACAGATACGCAGTATTTT
NA	TRBV5-4	NA	TRBJ2-3	CASSLGTVSTDTQYF	TGTGCCAGCAGCTTGGGGACAGTGAGCACAGATACGCAGTATTTT
NA	TRBV10-1	few	TRBJ2-2	CASTPNLNTGELFF	TGCGCCAGCACCCCAAATTTGAACACCGGGGAGCTGTTTTTT
NA	TRBV6-1	NA	TRBJ2-7	CASRRTGAYEQYF	TGTGCCAGCAGGAGGACGGGCGCCTACGAGCAGTACTTC
TRBD2	TRBV27	NA	TRBJ2-1	CASSPQRDPPEQFF	TGTGCCAGCAGCCCCCAGCGGGACCCCCCTGAGCAGTTCTTC